Presented here are 4 T cell receptor beta chains from one specimen sequenced in a study of blood T cells in healthy people across ages. Together with a sample-barcoded 5' primer, a J-beta primer mix was included in a second PCR lasting about 6 to 11 cycles. TCRdb ran MiXCR on the 5' RACE reads and lists one entry per CDR3 protein. The repertoire holds around 1.5 million distinct CDR3 sequences, with roughly 45% as singletons. Sample: blood. Receptor source: a woman younger than 30 in good health.

With regard to this clonotype: At one end the junction does not follow the germline gene, possibly because of a read error. The gene calls are TRBV6-6 and TRBJ2-7; D may be TRBD2 (5 bases). There are 14 residues in the CDR3. Germline assignment: CDR1 MNHNY and CDR2 SVGAGI (reference sequence). CDR3 protein: CASSDSRLAYEQYF. The CDR3 bases are TGTGCCAGCAGTGACTCGCGGCTAGCTTACGAGCAGTACTTC.

DNA for the CDR3: TGTGCCAGCAGTAGCCCGAGGGGCTTGGGGAGTCAGCCCCAGCATTTT. Residues: CASSSPRGLGSQPQHF. The chain joins TRBV3-1 to TRBJ1-5, with a tentative D call TRBD1 (5 bases). The V gene's germline CDR1 is LGHDT and CDR2 YNNKEL (reference sequence). The CDR3 has 16 amino acids. Trimming removed 6 bases from V and 6 bases from J, with 21 bases in between.

The rearrangement links TRBV12-3 or TRBV12-4 to TRBJ1-6; the match to TRBD1 covers 7 bases. This CDR3 region has 16 residues. The V and J ends lost 7 bases and 4 bases, in that order; junction bases with no gene match: 10. Here the CDR3 DNA reads TGTGCCAGCAATCTACGGACAGGCCCATATAATTCACCCCTCCACTTT. Translating gives CASNLRTGPYNSPLHF.

The genes are TRBV5-6 and TRBJ1-1, with D unresolved. V dropped 1 base and J dropped 0 bases, with 10 bases sitting between them. CDR1 SGHDT and CDR2 YYEEEE come from the germline V gene. The CDR3 is 15 amino acids. CDR3 sequence reads: CASSLLYRLNTEAFF. Here the CDR3 DNA reads TGTGCCAGCAGCTTGTTGTACCGCCTGAACACTGAAGCTTTCTTT.